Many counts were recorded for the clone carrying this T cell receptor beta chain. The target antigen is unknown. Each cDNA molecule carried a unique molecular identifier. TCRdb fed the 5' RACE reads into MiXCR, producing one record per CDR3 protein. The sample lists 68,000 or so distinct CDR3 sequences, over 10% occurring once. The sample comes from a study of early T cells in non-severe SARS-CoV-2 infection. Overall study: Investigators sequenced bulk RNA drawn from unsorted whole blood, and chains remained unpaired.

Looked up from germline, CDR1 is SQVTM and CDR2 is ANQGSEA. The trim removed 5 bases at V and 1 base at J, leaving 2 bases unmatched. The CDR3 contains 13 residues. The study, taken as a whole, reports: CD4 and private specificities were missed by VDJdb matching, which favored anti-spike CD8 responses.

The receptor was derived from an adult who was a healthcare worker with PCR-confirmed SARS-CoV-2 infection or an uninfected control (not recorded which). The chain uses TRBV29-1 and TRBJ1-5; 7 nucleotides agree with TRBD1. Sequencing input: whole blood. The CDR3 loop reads CSVLQGSNQPQHF. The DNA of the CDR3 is TGCAGCGTTCTACAGGGGAGCAATCAGCCCCAGCATTTT. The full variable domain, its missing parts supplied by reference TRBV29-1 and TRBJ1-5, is SAVISQKPSRDICQRGTSLTIQCQVDSQVTMMFWYRQQPGQSLTLIATANQGSEATYESGFVIDKFPISRPNLTFSTLTVSNMSPEDSSIYLCSVLQGSNQPQHFGDGTRLSIL.